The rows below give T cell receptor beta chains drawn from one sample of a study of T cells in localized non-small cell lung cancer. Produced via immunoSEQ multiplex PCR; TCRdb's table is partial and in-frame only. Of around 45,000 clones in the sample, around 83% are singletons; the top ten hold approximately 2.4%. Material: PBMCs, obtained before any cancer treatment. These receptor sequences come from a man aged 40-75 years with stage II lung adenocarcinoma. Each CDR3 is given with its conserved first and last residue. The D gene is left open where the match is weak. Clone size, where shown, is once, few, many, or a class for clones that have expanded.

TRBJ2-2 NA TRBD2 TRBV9 TGTGCCAGCAGCGTACTAGCGGGCGTCGGTAACACCGGGGAGCTGTTTTTT CASSVLAGVGNTGELFF
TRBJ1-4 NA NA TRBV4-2 TGTGCCAGCAGCCCTTACGGGGGATCTGTTTCAACTAATGAAAAACTGTTTTTT CASSPYGGSVSTNEKLFF
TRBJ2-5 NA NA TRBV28 TGTGCCAGCAGTTTAATTCCCGCGGGGCAGGGGGGACAAGAGACCCAGTACTTC CASSLIPAGQGGQETQYF
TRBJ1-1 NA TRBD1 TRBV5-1 TGCGCCAGCAGCTTGGCGGGACAGGGGAGTCGAGCTTTCTTT CASSLAGQGSRAFF
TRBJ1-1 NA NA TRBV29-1 TGCAGCGTTGAACGGCAGACTAGCACTGAAGCTTTCTTT CSVERQTSTEAFF
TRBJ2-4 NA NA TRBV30 TGTGCCTGGGGGACCCGATTAGCCAAAAACATTCAGTACTTC CAWGTRLAKNIQYF
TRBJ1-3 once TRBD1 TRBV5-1 TGCGCCAGCAGCCGGACAGGGGGTGGAAACACCATATATTTT CASSRTGGGNTIYF
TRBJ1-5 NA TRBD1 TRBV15 TGTGCCACCAGCAGAGATGGGACAGGAGAGGGGCAGCCCCAGCATTTT CATSRDGTGEGQPQHF
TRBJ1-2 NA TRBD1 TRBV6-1 TGTGCCAGCAGTGAAGGACAGGGATTCTTGAACTATGGCTACACCTTC CASSEGQGFLNYGYTF
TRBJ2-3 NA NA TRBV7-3 TGTGCCAGCAGGTTCTCCGGGGGCCTCACAGATACGCAGTATTTT CASRFSGGLTDTQYF
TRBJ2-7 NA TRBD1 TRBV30 TGTGCCTGTAGTGGACAGGGGACCTACGAGCAGTACTTC CACSGQGTYEQYF
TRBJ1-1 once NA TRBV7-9 TGTGCCAGCAGCTTAGAAGGGCGCGAAGCTTTCTTT CASSLEGREAFF
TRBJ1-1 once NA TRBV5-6 TGTGCCAGCAGCCCCTTGGGGGCCGGGGCTTTCTTT CASSPLGAGAFF
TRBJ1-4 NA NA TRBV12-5 TGTGCTAGTGGTTTGGCCCTCTCGACAGAAACTAATGAAAAACTGTTTTTT CASGLALSTETNEKLFF
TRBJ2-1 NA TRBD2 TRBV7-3 TGTGCCAGCAGCTTATTTAGCGGGGGGGACTACAATGAGCAGTTCTTC CASSLFSGGDYNEQFF
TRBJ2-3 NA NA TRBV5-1 TGCGCCAGCAGGGAGGGTAGCCTACGCACAGATACGCAGTATTTT CASREGSLRTDTQYF
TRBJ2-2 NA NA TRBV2 TGTGCCAGCAGTGAAGACACCGGGGAGCTGTTTTTT CASSEDTGELFF
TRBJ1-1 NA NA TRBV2 TGTGCCAGCAGTGGGTGGGCTAACACTGAAGCTTTCTTT CASSGWANTEAFF
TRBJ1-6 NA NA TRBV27 TGTGCCAGCAGTTTATCTGGGCCGGGGAGATCTCAAGGGAATTCACCCCTCCACTTT CASSLSGPGRSQGNSPLHF
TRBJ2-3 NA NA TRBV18 TGTGCCAGCTCCCTGACTAGGAGGGTCACAGATACGCAGTATTTT CASSLTRRVTDTQYF
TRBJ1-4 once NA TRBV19 TGTGCCAGTCGTTCTAGAGGGGGGCAGACTAATGAAAAACTGTTTTTT CASRSRGGQTNEKLFF
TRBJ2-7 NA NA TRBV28 TGTGCCAGCAGTTTACCCCCGAGTAGCTCCTACGAGCAGTACTTC CASSLPPSSSYEQYF
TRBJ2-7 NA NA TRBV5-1 TGCGCCAGCAGCCTTGAGGGCGAGCAGTACTTC CASSLEGEQYF
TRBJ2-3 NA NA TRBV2 TGTGCCAGCACCGAAACTAAGAGGGATACGCAGTATTTT CASTETKRDTQYF
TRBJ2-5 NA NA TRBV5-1 TGCGCCAGCGCCATCGACCAAGAGACCCAGTACTTC CASAIDQETQYF
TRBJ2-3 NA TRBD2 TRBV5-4 TGTGCCAGCAGCTTAGGTCTAGCGGGGGGGCCGACAGATACGCAGTATTTT CASSLGLAGGPTDTQYF
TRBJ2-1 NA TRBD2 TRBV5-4 TGTGCCAGCAGGGGGGGACTAGCGGGCTCCTACAATGAGCAGTTCTTC CASRGGLAGSYNEQFF
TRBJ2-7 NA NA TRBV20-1 TGCAGTGCTAGGAAGGGGGACGAGCAGTACTTC CSARKGDEQYF